The 19 T cell receptor beta chains below all came from one sample that was sequenced in a study of radiation and T cells in renal cell carcinoma. Only in-frame clones appear in the TCRdb table, and some are missing; sequencing was by immunoSEQ multiplex PCR. In the table there are 45,000 to 55,000 clones, 80% of which are singletons. Indicated time point: blood 2 weeks post-SBRT. The treatment denotes: 15 Gy SBRT to primary tumor, nephrectomy 4 weeks later. Sequencing was performed on blood, taken from a patient whose treatment included radiotherapy and nephrectomy. The receptors here all came from a woman aged 70-85 years with renal cell carcinoma.

This chain's CDR3 is CASSEVGGNQPQHF. DNA for the CDR3: TGCGCCAGCAGCGAGGTCGGGGGCAATCAGCCCCAGCATTTT. The chain is built from TRBV5-1 and TRBJ1-5; D unclear. The CDR3 length is 14 residues. V lost 4 bases and J 2 bases, leaving 10 bases between the germline ends. Germline V gene lookup returns CDR1 SGHRS and CDR2 YFSETQ. Complete variable domain (other parts from reference TRBV5-1 and TRBJ1-5): KAGVTQTPRYLIKTRGQQVTLSCSPISGHRSVSWYQQTPGQGLQFLFEYFSETQRNKGNFPGRFSGRQFSNSRSEMNVSTLELGDSALYLCASSEVGGNQPQHFGDGTRLSIL.

This clone was observed a handful of times. The chain recombines TRBV19 with TRBJ2-1; no firm D call. Trimming removed 3 bases at V and 10 bases at J, with 10 bases between. Germline V gene sequence: CDR1 LNHDA, CDR2 SQIVND (reference sequence). The CDR3 has 12 residues. CDR3 protein: CASSIPLREQFF. DNA of the CDR3: TGTGCCAGTAGTATCCCGCTTAGAGAGCAGTTCTTC.

This clone was detected a few times. This rearrangement joins TRBV2 to TRBJ1-6; D gene unclear. The CDR3 is made up of 16 amino acids. Between the trimmed V and J ends, which lost 1 base and 0 bases, there was a span of 7 bases. Germline loops: CDR1 SNHLY, CDR2 FYNNEI. The CDR3 nucleotides are TGTGCCAGCAGTGAAGAGGAGAGCTCCTATAATTCACCCCTCCACTTT. This encodes CASSEEESSYNSPLHF.

Only one count was recorded for this clone. The chain recombines TRBV18 with TRBJ2-3; no firm D call. Germline V gene lookup returns CDR1 KGHSH and CDR2 LQKENI. Trimming took 3 bases from V and 0 from J, leaving 7 bases between them. There are 14 residues in the CDR3. The CDR3 protein is CASSPVRSTDTQYF. CDR3 bases: TGTGCCAGCTCACCCGTCAGAAGCACAGATACGCAGTATTTT.

The rearrangement uses TRBV5-4 and TRBJ1-1; 9 bases line up with TRBD1. V lost 3 bases to trimming and J lost 3 bases; unmatched junction nucleotides: 3. The CDR3 sequence is 14 residues long. From germline, CDR1 is SGHNT and CDR2 YYREEE (reference sequence). The CDR3 sequence is CASSYRQGDTEAFF. CDR3 nucleotide sequence: TGTGCCAGCAGCTACCGACAGGGGGACACTGAAGCTTTCTTT.

The V and J genes are TRBV19 and TRBJ1-2; 7 bases are shared with TRBD1. The germline V gene has CDR1 LNHDA and CDR2 SQIVND (reference sequence). The CDR3 is made up of 14 amino acids. V lost 8 bases to trimming and J lost 0 bases; unmatched junction nucleotides: 6. The CDR3 protein is CASSRDRSNYGYTF. The CDR3 coding sequence is TGTGCCAGTTCTCGGGACAGATCTAACTATGGCTACACCTTC.

The chain has TRBV15 and TRBJ2-7, with TRBD1 as a possible D gene (5 bases). V dropped 4 bases and J dropped 6 bases, with 10 bases sitting between them. The germline CDR1 and CDR2 sequences are LNHNV and YYDKDF (reference sequence). The CDR3 covers 12 residues. Written as DNA, the CDR3 is TGTGCCACCAGCAATCAGGGTAGCGAGCAGTACTTC. Translated: CATSNQGSEQYF.

The V and J genes are TRBV5-1 and TRBJ2-3; 11 bases are shared with TRBD2. Germline V gene lookup returns CDR1 SGHRS and CDR2 YFSETQ. J gave up 1 base and V 4 bases, and 5 bases lay outside the gene matches. The CDR3 has 16 amino acids. The CDR3 spells CASSNSGRAGTDTQYF. CDR3 coding DNA: TGCGCCAGCAGCAATAGCGGGAGGGCCGGCACAGATACGCAGTATTTT.

The genes are TRBV10-1 and TRBJ2-1; D gene unclear. The CDR3 runs 13 residues. Germline V gene data show CDR1 as WNHNN and CDR2 as SYGVQD (reference sequence). V was clipped by 6 bases and J by 2 bases, with 8 bases between them. CDR3 protein: CASSDTAYNEQFF. The CDR3 DNA reads as TGCGCCAGCAGCGACACAGCCTACAATGAGCAGTTCTTC.

This clone was found a few times. The chain employs TRBV18 and TRBJ2-7, with D perhaps matching TRBD1 (6 bases). Per the germline V gene, CDR1 is KGHSH and CDR2 is LQKENI. Trimming stripped 3 bases from V and 0 bases from J, with 18 bases between. The CDR3 sequence is 17 residues long. The CDR3 nucleotides are TGTGCCAGCTCACCCAGAAGGGTACAGGGCAGCTCCTACGAGCAGTACTTC. Its translation is CASSPRRVQGSSYEQYF.

The count of this clone is one. The chain combines TRBV5-5 with TRBJ1-2; maybe TRBD1 (5 bases). Deletions cut 4 bases from V and 3 bases from J, with 16 bases between. CDR1 SGHKS and CDR2 YYEKEE come from the germline V gene (reference sequence). This CDR3 has 15 residues. The chain's CDR3 is CASSPGGATDYGYTF. DNA of the CDR3: TGTGCCAGCAGCCCGGGAGGGGCTACGGACTATGGCTACACCTTC.

This chain uses TRBV4-3 with TRBJ1-2, with a tentative D call TRBD1 (5 bases). The CDR3 runs 13 residues. Germline loops: CDR1 LGHNA, CDR2 YSLEER. Trimming left V 2 bases short and J 6 bases short, with 10 bases between. The CDR3 loop is CASSQTGTHGYTF. The CDR3, as DNA: TGCGCCAGCAGCCAAACCGGGACCCATGGCTACACCTTC.

The rearrangement joins TRBV7-8 to TRBJ2-5; possibly TRBD1 for D (6 bases). Germline V gene lookup returns CDR1 SGHVS and CDR2 FQNEAQ. V lost 1 base, J lost 5 bases, and 17 bases lay in between. There are 16 residues in the CDR3. The CDR3 region has the DNA TGTGCCAGCAGCTTAGTGGGGGCGGATTGGCGGGAGACCCAGTACTTC. Protein sequence: CASSLVGADWRETQYF. Complete variable domain (other parts from reference TRBV7-8 and TRBJ2-5): GAGVSQSPRYKVAKRGQDVALRCDPISGHVSLFWYQQALGQGPEFLTYFQNEAQLDKSGLPSDRFFAERPEGSVSTLKIQRTQQEDSAVYLCASSLVGADWRETQYFGPGTRLLVL.

CDR3 coding DNA: TGTGCCAGCAGCGGTCGCGGCTACACCTTC. This translates into CASSGRGYTF. The chain carries TRBV9 and TRBJ1-2; no clear D. The CDR3 runs to 10 residues. V was clipped by 3 bases and J by 8 bases, with 5 bases between them. Germline V gene sequence: CDR1 SGDLS, CDR2 YYNGEE. The full variable domain, completed using reference TRBV9 and TRBJ1-2, is DSGVTQTPKHLITATGQRVTLRCSPRSGDLSVYWYQQSLDQGLQFLIQYYNGEERAKGNILERFSAQQFPDLHSELNLSSLELGDSALYFCASSGRGYTFGSGTRLTVV.

The chain combines TRBV7-9 with TRBJ2-2; D may be TRBD1 (6 bases). The CDR3 has 16 residues. Germline V gives CDR1 SEHNR, CDR2 FQNEAQ (reference sequence). The V and J ends lost 5 bases and 3 bases respectively, with 16 bases between them. DNA of the CDR3: TGTGCCAGCAGCCCGGCTAGGGGGACGGACACCGGGGAGCTGTTTTTT. Protein sequence: CASSPARGTDTGELFF.

This clone was observed a single time. This chain joins TRBV30 and TRBJ2-7; 8 bases match TRBD2. Germline V CDR1 and CDR2: GTSNPN, SVGIG (reference sequence). The CDR3 has 15 amino acids. Unmatched junction bases numbered 11, after V lost 0 bases and J lost 7 bases. The CDR3, as DNA: TGTGCCTGGAGTGTATCGGGAGGGGTTCTAGGAGAGCAGTACTTC. Protein sequence: CAWSVSGGVLGEQYF.

V usage is TRBV6-5 and J usage is TRBJ1-1, with D hard to call. V was clipped by 5 bases and J by 3 bases, with 10 bases between them. The CDR3 loop spans 13 amino acids. Germline CDR1 MNHEY, CDR2 SVGAGI. The CDR3 is CASSPPGYTEAFF. The CDR3, as DNA: TGTGCCAGCAGTCCTCCGGGTTACACTGAAGCTTTCTTT.

This clone has only one observation. The CDR3 loop reads CASRPQGVGNTIYF. The CDR3 DNA reads as TGTGCCAGCAGACCCCAAGGGGTTGGAAACACCATATATTTT. This chain links TRBV6-5 with TRBJ1-3, with D possibly being TRBD1 (5 bases). From germline, CDR1 is MNHEY and CDR2 SVGAGI. The CDR3 consists of 14 residues. V gave up 6 bases and J gave up 3 bases, with 12 bases separating them.

This clone showed up many times. The gene calls are TRBV9 and TRBJ2-5; D unclear. The CDR3 runs to 14 residues. From germline, CDR1 is SGDLS and CDR2 YYNGEE. The V and J ends lost 2 bases and 2 bases respectively, with 10 bases between them. This chain's CDR3 is CASSVSRSQETQYF. The CDR3, as DNA: TGTGCCAGCAGCGTGTCCAGGAGTCAAGAGACCCAGTACTTC.